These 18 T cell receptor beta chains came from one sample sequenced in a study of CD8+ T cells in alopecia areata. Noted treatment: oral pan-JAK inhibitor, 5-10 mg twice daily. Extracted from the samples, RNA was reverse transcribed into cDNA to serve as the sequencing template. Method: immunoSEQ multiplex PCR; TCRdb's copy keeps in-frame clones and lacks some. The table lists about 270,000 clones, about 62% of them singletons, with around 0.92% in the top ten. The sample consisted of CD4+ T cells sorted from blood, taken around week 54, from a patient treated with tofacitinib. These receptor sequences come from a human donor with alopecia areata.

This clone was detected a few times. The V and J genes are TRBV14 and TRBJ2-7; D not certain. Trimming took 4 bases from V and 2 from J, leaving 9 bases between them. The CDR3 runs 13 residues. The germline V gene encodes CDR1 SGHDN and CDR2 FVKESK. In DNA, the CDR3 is TGTGCCAGCAGCCCCACTACCACCTACGAGCAGTACTTC. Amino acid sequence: CASSPTTTYEQYF. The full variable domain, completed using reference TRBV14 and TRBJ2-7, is EAGVTQFPSHSVIEKGQTVTLRCDPISGHDNLYWYRRVMGKEIKFLLHFVKESKQDESGMPNNRFLAERTGGTYSTLKVQPAELEDSGVYFCASSPTTTYEQYFGPGTRLTVT.

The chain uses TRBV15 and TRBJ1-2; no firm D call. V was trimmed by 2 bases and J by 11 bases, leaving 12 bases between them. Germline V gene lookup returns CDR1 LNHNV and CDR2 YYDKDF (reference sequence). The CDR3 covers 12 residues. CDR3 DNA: TGTGCCACCAGCAGACAGGACGGATTGTACACCTTC. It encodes CATSRQDGLYTF.

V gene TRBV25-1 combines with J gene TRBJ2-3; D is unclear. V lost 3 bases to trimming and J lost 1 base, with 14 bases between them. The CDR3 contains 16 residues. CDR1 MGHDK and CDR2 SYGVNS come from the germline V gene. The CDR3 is CASSDPPSRGTDTQYF. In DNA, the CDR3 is TGTGCCAGCAGTGATCCCCCTAGTAGGGGCACAGATACGCAGTATTTT.

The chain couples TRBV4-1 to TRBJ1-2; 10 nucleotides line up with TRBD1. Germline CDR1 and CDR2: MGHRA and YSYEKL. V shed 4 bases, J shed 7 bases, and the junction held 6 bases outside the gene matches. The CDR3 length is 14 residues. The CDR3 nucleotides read TGCGCCAGCAGCCTTCGGGACAGGGGTATTGGCTACACCTTC. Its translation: CASSLRDRGIGYTF.

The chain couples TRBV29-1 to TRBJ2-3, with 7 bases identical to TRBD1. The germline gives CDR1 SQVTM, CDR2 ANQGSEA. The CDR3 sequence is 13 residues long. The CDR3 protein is CNYLDRTTDTQYF. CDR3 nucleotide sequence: TGCAACTACCTGGACAGGACCACAGATACGCAGTATTTT.

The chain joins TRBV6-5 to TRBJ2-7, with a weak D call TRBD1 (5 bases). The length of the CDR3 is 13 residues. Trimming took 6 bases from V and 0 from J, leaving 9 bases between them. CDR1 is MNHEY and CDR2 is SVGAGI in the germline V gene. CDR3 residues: CASSQQVSYEQYF. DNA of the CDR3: TGTGCCAGCAGCCAACAGGTCTCCTACGAGCAGTACTTC.

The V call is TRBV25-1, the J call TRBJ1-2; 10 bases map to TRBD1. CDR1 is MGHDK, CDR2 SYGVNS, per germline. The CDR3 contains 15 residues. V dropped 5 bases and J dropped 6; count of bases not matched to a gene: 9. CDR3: CASSIPGQGFHGYTF. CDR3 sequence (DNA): TGTGCCAGCAGTATACCGGGACAGGGGTTTCATGGCTACACCTTC.

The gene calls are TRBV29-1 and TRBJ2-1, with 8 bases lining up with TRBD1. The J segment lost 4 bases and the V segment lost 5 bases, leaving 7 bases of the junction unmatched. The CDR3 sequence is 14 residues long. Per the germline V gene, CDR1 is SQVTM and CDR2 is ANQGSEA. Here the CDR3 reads CSVSGTGGYNEQFF. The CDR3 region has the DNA TGCAGCGTTTCCGGGACAGGAGGGTACAATGAGCAGTTCTTC.

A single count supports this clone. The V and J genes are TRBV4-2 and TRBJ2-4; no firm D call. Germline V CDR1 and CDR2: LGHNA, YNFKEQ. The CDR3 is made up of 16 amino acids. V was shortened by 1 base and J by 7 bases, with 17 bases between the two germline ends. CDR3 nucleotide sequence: TGTGCCAGCAGCCAAGTTATAGGCGGCGGTCAGAACATTCAGTACTTC. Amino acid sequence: CASSQVIGGGQNIQYF.

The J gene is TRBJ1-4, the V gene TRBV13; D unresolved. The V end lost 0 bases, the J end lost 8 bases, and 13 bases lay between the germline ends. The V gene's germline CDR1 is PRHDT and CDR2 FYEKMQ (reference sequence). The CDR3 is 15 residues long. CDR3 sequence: CASSLGTSLGEKLFF. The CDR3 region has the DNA TGTGCCAGCAGCTTAGGGACGTCCCTAGGAGAAAAACTGTTTTTT.

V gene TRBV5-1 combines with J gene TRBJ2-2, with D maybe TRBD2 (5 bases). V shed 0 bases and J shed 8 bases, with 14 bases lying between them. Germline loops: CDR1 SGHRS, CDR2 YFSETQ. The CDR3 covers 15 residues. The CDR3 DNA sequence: TGCGCCAGCAGCTTGGATCCGGGATACGGTGGGGAGCTGTTTTTT. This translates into CASSLDPGYGGELFF.

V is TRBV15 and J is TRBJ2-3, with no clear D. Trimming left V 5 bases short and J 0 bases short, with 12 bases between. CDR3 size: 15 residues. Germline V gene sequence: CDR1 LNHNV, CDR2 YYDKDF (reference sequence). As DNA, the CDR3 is TGTGCCACCAGCTCATGGGGTCGGAGCACAGATACGCAGTATTTT. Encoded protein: CATSSWGRSTDTQYF.

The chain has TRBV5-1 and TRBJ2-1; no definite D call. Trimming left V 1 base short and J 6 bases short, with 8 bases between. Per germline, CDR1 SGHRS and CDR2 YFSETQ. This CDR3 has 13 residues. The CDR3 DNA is TGCGCCAGCAGCTTGATCCCCGTCAATGAGCAGTTCTTC. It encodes CASSLIPVNEQFF.

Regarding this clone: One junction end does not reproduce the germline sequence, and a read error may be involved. The CDR3 spells CASRRQGANSEAFF. Written as DNA, the CDR3 is TGTGCCAGCAGGAGACAGGGAGCGAACTCTGAAGCTTTCTTT. This rearrangement joins TRBV25-1 to TRBJ1-1; 7 bases map to TRBD1. The germline V gene has CDR1 MGHDK and CDR2 SYGVNS. This CDR3 has 14 amino acids.

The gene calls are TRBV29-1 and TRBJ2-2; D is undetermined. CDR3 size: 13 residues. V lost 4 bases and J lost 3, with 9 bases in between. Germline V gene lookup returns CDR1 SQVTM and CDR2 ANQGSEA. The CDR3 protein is CSVGRHDTGELFF. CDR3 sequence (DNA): TGCAGCGTTGGCAGGCATGACACCGGGGAGCTGTTTTTT.

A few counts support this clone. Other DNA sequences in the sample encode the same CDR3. CDR3: CASSSTDTQYF. The CDR3 DNA is TGTGCCAGCAGTTCCACAGATACGCAGTATTTT. This chain joins TRBV2 and TRBJ2-3; D remains unclear. Germline CDR1 and CDR2: SNHLY and FYNNEI. The CDR3 length is 11 residues. V gave up 5 bases and J gave up 2 bases, with 2 bases separating them.

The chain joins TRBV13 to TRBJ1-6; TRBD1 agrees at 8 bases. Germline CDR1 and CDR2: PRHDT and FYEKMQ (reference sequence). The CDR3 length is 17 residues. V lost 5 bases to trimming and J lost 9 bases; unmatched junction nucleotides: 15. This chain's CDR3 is CASSPRTGQVEASPLHF. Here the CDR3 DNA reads TGTGCCAGCAGCCCGCGGACAGGGCAGGTTGAGGCTTCACCCCTCCACTTT.

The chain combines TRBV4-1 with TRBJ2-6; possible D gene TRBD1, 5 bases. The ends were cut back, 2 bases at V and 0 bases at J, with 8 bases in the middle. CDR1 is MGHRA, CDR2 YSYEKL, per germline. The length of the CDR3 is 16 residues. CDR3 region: CASSQPGISGANVLTF. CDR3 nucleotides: TGCGCCAGCAGCCAACCAGGGATCTCTGGGGCCAACGTCCTGACTTTC.